This TCR beta chain was recovered during a study of CD8 T cells in Susac syndrome. The CDR3 loop spans 16 amino acids. V trimming: 5 bases; J trimming: 5 bases; junction bases outside the gene matches: 15. Per the germline V gene, CDR1 is DFQATT and CDR2 is SNEGSKA (reference sequence). The RNA input was 0.5 to 1 ug, and it was reverse transcribed with random hexamers. Each CDR3 protein gets one entry after TCRdb re-called the immunoSEQ multiplex PCR reads with MiXCR. The repertoire includes about 120,000 distinct CDR3 sequences, around 94% of them detected once, and roughly 0.098% sits in the top ten. From blood CD8+ and CD4+ T cells, the TCR beta chain was sequenced.

The chain joins TRBV20-1 to TRBJ2-5; 9 positions match TRBD1. The source is a human donor in good health. The source material was CD4+ T cells from PBMCs. The CDR3 reads CSALSPGTGFSETQYF. The CDR3 DNA sequence: TGCAGTGCTCTCAGTCCCGGGACAGGGTTCTCTGAGACCCAGTACTTC.